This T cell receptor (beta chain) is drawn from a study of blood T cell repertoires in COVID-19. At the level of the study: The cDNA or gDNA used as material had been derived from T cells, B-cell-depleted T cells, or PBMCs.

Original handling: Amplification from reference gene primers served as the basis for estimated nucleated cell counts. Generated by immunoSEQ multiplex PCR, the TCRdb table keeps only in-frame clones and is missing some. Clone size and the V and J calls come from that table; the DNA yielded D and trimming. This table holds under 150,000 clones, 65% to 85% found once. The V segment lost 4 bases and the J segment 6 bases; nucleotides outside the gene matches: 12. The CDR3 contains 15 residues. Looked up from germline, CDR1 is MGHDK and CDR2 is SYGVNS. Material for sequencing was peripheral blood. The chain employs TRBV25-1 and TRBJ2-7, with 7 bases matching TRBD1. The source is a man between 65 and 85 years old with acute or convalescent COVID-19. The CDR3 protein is CASSVTGNLPGEQYF. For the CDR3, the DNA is TGTGCCAGCAGTGTGACAGGGAATCTCCCAGGCGAGCAGTACTTC.